The source of this T cell receptor beta chain is a study of CD8 T cells in Susac syndrome. Random hexamers were used to reverse transcribe about 0.5 to 1 ug of RNA. Using its own MiXCR run on the immunoSEQ multiplex PCR reads, TCRdb lists one record per CDR3 protein. Here the sample spans about 190,000 distinct CDR3 sequences, approximately 95% being singletons. Germline CDR1 and CDR2: SGHRS and YFSETQ. The CDR3 runs 16 residues. Trimming took 4 bases from V and 0 from J, leaving 15 bases between them. The clonotype comes from a human donor in good health. The source material was CD4+ T cells from PBMCs. This chain connects TRBV5-1 to TRBJ2-3; D is unresolved. The CDR3 bases are TGCGCCAGCAGCGCGGTGCCAGCGACTAGCACAGATACGCAGTATTTT. It yields the protein CASSAVPATSTDTQYF.